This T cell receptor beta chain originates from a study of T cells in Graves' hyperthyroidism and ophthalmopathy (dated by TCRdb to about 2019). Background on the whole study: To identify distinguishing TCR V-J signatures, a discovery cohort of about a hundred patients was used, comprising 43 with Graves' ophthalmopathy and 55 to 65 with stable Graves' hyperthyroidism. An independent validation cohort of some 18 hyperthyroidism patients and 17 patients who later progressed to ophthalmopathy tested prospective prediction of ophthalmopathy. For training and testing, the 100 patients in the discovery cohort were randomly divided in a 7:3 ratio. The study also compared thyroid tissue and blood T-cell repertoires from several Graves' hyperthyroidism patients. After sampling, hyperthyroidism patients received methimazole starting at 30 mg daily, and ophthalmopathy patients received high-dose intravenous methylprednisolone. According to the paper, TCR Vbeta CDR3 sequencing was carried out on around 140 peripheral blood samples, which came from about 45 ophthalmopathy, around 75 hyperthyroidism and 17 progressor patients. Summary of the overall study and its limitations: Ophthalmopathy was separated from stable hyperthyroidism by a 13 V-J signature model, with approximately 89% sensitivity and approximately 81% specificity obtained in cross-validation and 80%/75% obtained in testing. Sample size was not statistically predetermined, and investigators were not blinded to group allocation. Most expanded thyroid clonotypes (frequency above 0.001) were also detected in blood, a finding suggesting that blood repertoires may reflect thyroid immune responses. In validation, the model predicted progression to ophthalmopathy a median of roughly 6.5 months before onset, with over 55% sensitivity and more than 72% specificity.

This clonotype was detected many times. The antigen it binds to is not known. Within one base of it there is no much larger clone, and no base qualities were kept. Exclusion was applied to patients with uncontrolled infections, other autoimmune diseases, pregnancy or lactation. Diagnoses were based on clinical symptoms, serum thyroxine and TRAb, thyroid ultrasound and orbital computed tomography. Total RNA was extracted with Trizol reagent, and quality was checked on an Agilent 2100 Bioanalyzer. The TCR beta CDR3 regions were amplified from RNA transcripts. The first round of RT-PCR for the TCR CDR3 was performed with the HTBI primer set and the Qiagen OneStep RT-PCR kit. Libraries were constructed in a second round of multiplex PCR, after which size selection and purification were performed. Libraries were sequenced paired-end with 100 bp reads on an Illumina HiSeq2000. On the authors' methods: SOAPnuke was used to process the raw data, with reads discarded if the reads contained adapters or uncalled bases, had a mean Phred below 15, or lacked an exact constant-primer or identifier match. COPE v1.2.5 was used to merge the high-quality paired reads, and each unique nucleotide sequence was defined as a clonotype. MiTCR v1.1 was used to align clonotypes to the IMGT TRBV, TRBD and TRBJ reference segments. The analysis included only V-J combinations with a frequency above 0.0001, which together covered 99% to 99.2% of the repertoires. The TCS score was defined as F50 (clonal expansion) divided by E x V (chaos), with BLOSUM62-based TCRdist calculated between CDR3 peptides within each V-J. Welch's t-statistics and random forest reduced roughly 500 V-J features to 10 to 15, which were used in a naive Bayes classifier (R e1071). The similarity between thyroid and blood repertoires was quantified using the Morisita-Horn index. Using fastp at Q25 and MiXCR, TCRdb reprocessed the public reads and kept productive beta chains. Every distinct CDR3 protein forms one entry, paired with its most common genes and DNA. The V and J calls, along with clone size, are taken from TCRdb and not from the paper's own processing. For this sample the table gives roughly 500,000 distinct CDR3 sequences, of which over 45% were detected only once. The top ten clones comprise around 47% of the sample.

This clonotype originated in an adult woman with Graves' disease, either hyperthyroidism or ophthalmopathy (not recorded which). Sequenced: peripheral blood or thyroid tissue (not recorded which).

In nucleotide form, the sequence is TGTGCCATCACCGAAAGGACGGGGAACTATGGCTACACCTTC. Translated, it gives CAITERTGNYGYTF. The receptor chain draws on TRBV10-3 and TRBJ1-2, with no reliable assignment of the D segment. From the germline V gene, CDR1 is ENHRY and CDR2 is SYGVKD. V loses 7 bases of germline sequence and J loses 2 bases, and the interval between the two ends is 14 bases. Reading from cysteine to phenylalanine, the CDR3 counts 14 amino acids. Just the 42-base CDR3 DNA is kept, in frame starting at base 1.